This TCR beta chain came from a study of cytomegalovirus exposure and HLA in healthy donors (dated by TCRdb to about 2017). Concerning the study at large: An earlier analysis of roughly 500 of the donors reported more than 250 Gb of sequence data and 117 million unique TCR beta sequences from roughly 200 million T cells. Roughly 300 gigabases of sequencing data and approximately 80 million unique TCR sequences were included in an early release covering around 650 HLA-typed donors. Among the roughly 390 genotyped donors, around 81% belonged to the genetic ancestry cluster associated with self-reported Caucasian donors. The aim of the study was to test whether cataloging public T cell receptors could identify signatures of past pathogen exposure. The study used immunosequencing to profile the T cell repertoires of more than 650 subjects and linked those repertoires to cytomegalovirus serostatus. Besides the first cohort of 666 subjects, a separate validation cohort made up of about 120 different subjects was used. To predict cytomegalovirus infection status, the study brought together high-throughput TCR immunosequencing, statistical association of individual TCRs with disease status, and machine learning. A later analysis re-analyzed previously published TCR beta repertoires from 660 or so donors and added high-resolution HLA genotyping to study TCR occurrence patterns. The later analysis used no new phenotypic data to find candidate immune exposures, relying instead on TCR beta sequences and their occurrence across donors. In an earlier analysis of 550 to 700 of the donors, high-throughput TCR beta sequencing was used to judge whether each TCR beta V gene segment behaved as functional or pseudogenic. Alongside the repertoire data, information on donor age, sex, ethnicity and CMV serostatus was compiled. In a later genetic analysis, genome-wide SNP genotypes for about three fifths of the roughly 670 donors were used, and that subset was treated as a discovery cohort. Every discovery cohort repertoire had been produced on one sequencing platform. HLA typing included class I and class II loci at four-digit resolution. The number of donors typed differed by locus, with about 620-630 for A, B, C, DRB1 and DQB1, around 500 for DQA1, 600 to 610 for DPA1, and around 430 for DPB1. Roughly five DR-DQ haplotypes were handled as single units for association and clustering, since linkage in the cohort was strong. Among several hundred genotyped donors of the cohort, an average of approximately 240,000 unique TCR beta nucleotide sequences was sequenced per donor, of which about 18% were non-productive.

The cohort comprised 710 or so healthy bone marrow donors. Cohort members were all nominally healthy when sampled, although unrecorded immune exposures were likely present. The donor tested CMV seropositive and was one of the 289 seropositive cohort members. A peripheral blood sample was collected from each donor, and TCR beta sequencing was performed on peripheral blood mononuclear cells. Genomic DNA extraction from the blood cell samples was performed with the Qiagen DNeasy Blood Extraction Kit. Receptor libraries were prepared by the immunoSEQ multiplex PCR assay. For the multiplex PCR, a mixture combining 60 forward primers for TCR Vbeta segments and 13 reverse primers for TCR Jbeta segments was used. The CDR3 region of rearranged TCR beta genes was amplified from genomic DNA by a multiplex PCR assay. The amplified TCR beta libraries were sequenced on the Illumina HiSeq System as 87-base-pair reads. Per the authors' processing: A later analysis counted about 80 million unique TCR beta chains across the 690 or so repertoires, and roughly 10 million of these chains were shared by at least two donors. Raw reads were error-corrected and collapsed into unique sequences with a nearest-neighbor algorithm that merged closely related sequences to remove PCR and sequencing errors. CDR3 sequences were aligned to IMGT reference sequences to assign V, D and J gene segments. For a sequence to be retained, a match of at least six nucleotides was required to both a V gene segment and a J gene segment. A rearrangement counted as productive if the CDR3 had no stop codons and remained in frame with V and J, and every other rearrangement counted as non-productive. Following IMGT convention, CDR3 was defined as the stretch from the second conserved V-encoded cysteine up to the conserved J-encoded phenylalanine. The earlier analysis of more than 450 of the donors excluded sequences that lacked an unambiguous match to a single V gene segment. An earlier analysis of some 500 of the donors classified V segments as functional when productive rearrangements were above 56.7% and as segregating when the standard deviation between donors was above 5%. To diagnose cytomegalovirus status from the catalog of TCR beta chain sequences, a statistical classification framework was built. In a later analysis, V and J genes were assigned by comparing TCR nucleotide sequences against IMGT/GENE-DB human TR gene sequences. In a later analysis, CDR3 sequences and most-parsimonious VDJ recombination scenarios were assigned using the TCRdist pipeline. In a later analysis, every TCR beta chain was defined by the combination of its CDR3 amino acid sequence and its V-gene family, and reads without a unique V-gene family were dropped. A later analysis removed 500 to 600 highly shared, low-generation-probability nucleotide sequences to deal with suspected cross-contamination and a sequencing artifact. In a later analysis, a clonal expansion index was calculated for each public chain from normalized within-repertoire ranks of inferred template counts. In a later analysis, generation probabilities were computed with a VDJ recombination model fitted to out-of-frame rearrangements, and the resulting probabilities were checked against IGoR. Hypergeometric tests were used in a later analysis to score TCR-TCR, TCR-HLA and TCR-CMV co-occurrence, with a repertoire-size bias correction applied to the TCR pairs. In a later analysis, false discovery rates were estimated by permuting HLA or CMV assignments 20 times. A later analysis grouped co-occurring TCRs with DBSCAN, adding TCRdist sequence similarity when clustering within HLA-allele-positive subsets. Co-occurrence clustering excluded repertoires with fewer than 30,000 or more than 120,000 public chains, plus five with anomalous nucleotide sharing. TCRdb stores this immuneACCESS table with in-frame sequences only. Part of the clones is absent; in the studies checked, under half of the shortfall reflects unresolved V genes, and no reason is known for the rest. V, J and clone size are taken as reported in that table, and D and trimming were inferred from the DNA itself. The sample includes 120,000 or so clones, with 70% to 80% observed a single time. Around 3% of the sample is held by the ten biggest clonotypes.

The junction shows trimming of 4 bases on V and 3 bases on J, and the gene matches do not reach 7 bases of it. Based on the germline V gene, the CDR1 and CDR2 sequences are SGHRS and YFSETQ. Its CDR3 holds 15 amino acids, cysteine through phenylalanine. CDR3 DNA only is kept here, 45 bases in frame from base 1. A remark on this clone: Its cognate antigen has yet to be identified. It has no much larger one-base neighbor in the sample; base qualities were not kept.

Study-level results and caveats: A group of highly shared sequence variants was considered likely to be a technical artifact of the sequencing pipeline. In vitro tests confirmed that a few of the cytomegalovirus-associated TCR beta chains recognize cytomegalovirus antigens. CMV serostatus was the only immune exposure information available for the cohort. In a later analysis, TCR association rates were found to vary across HLA loci, with the most associated TCRs seen for DRB1 alleles and the fewest for HLA-C alleles. Linkage disequilibrium might explain the correlated functional status among segregating V segments, but an unknown experimental factor could not be excluded. Presence/absence analyses assumed roughly uniform sequencing depth across donors, an assumption that may not hold. In both the original and validation cohorts, the classifier was reported to diagnose cytomegalovirus status with high specificity and sensitivity. A later genetic analysis reported fewer N-insertions in productive TCRs among donors in an Asian-associated ancestry cluster than the roughly 700-donor mean. While some public TCRs were present in many individuals, most TCR sequences turned up only very rarely across donors. An earlier analysis of around 500 of the donors showed that most TCR beta V segments appeared in productive rearrangements either about 87% or about 30% of the time, which broadly matched IMGT annotations. Because the 87-base-pair reads could not distinguish some IMGT-functional V segments, including TRBV6-2 and TRBV6-3, those segments were excluded. A further reported finding was that TCR beta sequences accurately predicted the HLA-A and HLA-B alleles for most subjects in the first cohort. According to the authors, the approach could potentially be generalized to other disease states and immunological phenotypes. According to a later analysis, most CMV-associated TCR beta chains appeared to be HLA-restricted, and the HLA associations seemed to be driven largely by CMV exposure. When HLA alleles, especially DR and DQ, strongly co-occurred, TCR associations were difficult to assign to individual alleles. Specific HLA alleles were associated with 16,951 TCR beta sequences at a false discovery rate of 0.05 in a later analysis. A later analysis reported that several top co-occurrence clusters appeared linked to parvovirus B19, influenza, CMV and Epstein-Barr virus. In a later analysis, HLA-associated TCR beta chains showed more clonal expansion and lower generation probabilities than non-associated chains that were equally common. Only TCR beta chains were sequenced in this cohort, and the absence of alpha or paired-chain data limited detectable features. The study listed 150 to 200 TCR beta chains as associated with cytomegalovirus. An association between a missense DCLRE1C variant and V-gene and J-gene trimming of TCR beta chains was found in a later genetic analysis and replicated in an independent cohort. Because HLA typing was unavailable for some donors at each locus, only the typed subset was used in association tests. Because counts were too low, about 18 rarely observed V segments, including chromosome 9 orphons, were excluded from the earlier analysis of several hundred of the donors.

Specimen: PBMCs. Here the chain combines TRBV5-1 and TRBJ2-3; a stretch of 8 junction bases matches TRBD2. This sequence was found in a woman aged 40 to 49 in good health and CMV-seropositive. The DNA sequence is TGCGCCAGCAGCCCGGCCGGGACTAGAACAGATACGCAGTATTTT. It is translated as CASSPAGTRTDTQYF.